These T cell receptor beta chains were read from a single sample in a study of siplizumab effects on memory and regulatory T cells. Sequencing was performed with immunoSEQ multiplex PCR; in TCRdb, only in-frame clones are kept and a portion is missing. The data show some 62,000 clones, 65% to 80% seen once. The specimen sequenced was memory CD4+ T cells sorted from blood. These receptor sequences come from a human donor in good health. Both conserved end residues are part of each CDR3. D genes are given only for firm matches. Expanded clones are given a class, and other clones once, few, many or no size at all.

j_call d_call clone_size v_call cdr3_nt cdr3_aa
TRBJ2-5 TRBD2 . TRBV9 TGTGCCAGCAGCGTGGCCCCTACTAGCGGGGGGGCCCGGGAGACCCAGTACTTC CASSVAPTSGGARETQYF
TRBJ2-5 . . TRBV7-2 TGTGCCAGCAGCCTAGGACGGGGGGAGACCCAGTACTTC CASSLGRGETQYF
TRBJ2-1 TRBD2 . TRBV9 TGTGCCAGCAGCCTGTGGACTAGCGACGATGAGCAGTTCTTC CASSLWTSDDEQFF
TRBJ2-5 . . TRBV28 TGTGCCAGCAGTTTACCCGGGACCCAAGAGACCCAGTACTTC CASSLPGTQETQYF
TRBJ2-5 TRBD2 . TRBV5-1 TGCGCCAGCAGCTTGTTTAGCGGGGGGTTGGAAGAGACCCAGTACTTC CASSLFSGGLEETQYF
TRBJ2-3 . . TRBV19 TGTGCCAGTAGTATCAAGGGGGGGCTAAAAACTAGCTCCCCAGATACGCAGTATTTT CASSIKGGLKTSSPDTQYF
TRBJ1-1 . . TRBV11-2 TGTGCCAGCAGCTTATCAGGAAATATGAACACTGAAGCTTTCTTT CASSLSGNMNTEAFF
TRBJ2-7 . . TRBV28 TGTGCCAGCAGTTTCAGTCGTTCCAGCTCCTACGAGCAGTACTTC CASSFSRSSSYEQYF
TRBJ2-7 TRBD2 . TRBV5-1 TGCGCCAGCAGCTTGGCTAGCGGGGGCTACTACGAGCAGTACTTC CASSLASGGYYEQYF
TRBJ1-4 . . TRBV28 TGTGCCAGCAGTTCCAAGGGAGGCGGACATACTAATGAAAAACTGTTTTTT CASSSKGGGHTNEKLFF
TRBJ2-5 TRBD2 . TRBV2 TGTGCCAGCAGTGCGACGACTAGCGGGTTAGAGACCCAGTACTTC CASSATTSGLETQYF
TRBJ2-3 . . TRBV15 TGTGCCACCAGCAGAGGGGGGAGCACAGATACGCAGTATTTT CATSRGGSTDTQYF
TRBJ1-2 . . TRBV19 TGTGCCAGTAGCGACAGACAGATTTATGGCTACACCTTC CASSDRQIYGYTF
TRBJ2-3 . once TRBV19 TGTGCCAGTAGTCAACAGGGAGCAACGCAGTATTTT CASSQQGATQYF
TRBJ1-2 . . TRBV7-2 TGTGCCAGCAGCTTAGGACAGGATGACTACACCTTC CASSLGQDDYTF
TRBJ1-2 . . TRBV2 TGTGCCAGCAGTGAGGGCAGGCAGTATGGCTACACCTTC CASSEGRQYGYTF
TRBJ2-3 TRBD2 . TRBV27 TGTGCCAGCAGTTCACGACTAGCGGGGACTAGCACAGATACGCAGTATTTT CASSSRLAGTSTDTQYF
TRBJ2-1 . . TRBV18 TGTGCCAGCTCACCCGGGACAAGGGGGAACAATGAGCAGTTCTTC CASSPGTRGNNEQFF
TRBJ1-2 TRBD1 . TRBV28 TGTGCCAGCAGTTTGTATACAGGGGAGGGTGGCTACACCTTC CASSLYTGEGGYTF
TRBJ1-1 . . TRBV5-5 TGTGCCAGCAGCTTAAGCGACAGTGGCACTGAAGCTTTCTTT CASSLSDSGTEAFF
TRBJ2-7 . . TRBV14 TGTGCCAGCAACCCATCAGGACTCGACGAGCAGTACTTC CASNPSGLDEQYF
TRBJ2-2 TRBD2 . TRBV29-1 TGCAGCGTTCTTCCGGGACTAGCGGGAGGTGGGGAGCTGTTTTTT CSVLPGLAGGGELFF
TRBJ1-5 TRBD1 . TRBV19 TGTGCCAGTAGTTCCCGGGACAGATTAAATCAGCCCCAGCATTTT CASSSRDRLNQPQHF
TRBJ1-6 . . TRBV5-4 TGTGCCAGCAGCTCGGGTGCCAGGGATAATTCACCCCTCCACTTT CASSSGARDNSPLHF
TRBJ2-5 . . TRBV7-9 TGTGCCAGCAGCTTACCGTACCGAGGGTCCCAAGAGACCCAGTACTTC CASSLPYRGSQETQYF
TRBJ1-5 . . TRBV6-6 TGTGCCAGCAGTTACAGTCAGTATAGCAATCAGCCCCAGCATTTT CASSYSQYSNQPQHF
TRBJ1-4 TRBD1 . TRBV28 TGTGCCAGCAGGGGGACAGGGGGCGCAGAAAAACTGTTTTTT CASRGTGGAEKLFF
TRBJ1-5 . . TRBV5-1 TGCGCCAGCAGCTTGGGGAGGGATCAGCCCCAGCATTTT CASSLGRDQPQHF
TRBJ1-2 . few TRBV4-3 TGCGCCAGCAGCCAAGAGGGACTCATGTGGGATGGCTACACCTTC CASSQEGLMWDGYTF
TRBJ1-1 . . TRBV6-5 TGTGCCAGCAGTTCCCAGGGGACTGAAGCTTTCTTT CASSSQGTEAFF
TRBJ2-2 TRBD2 . TRBV2 TGTGCCAGCAGTGTTCTAGCGGGGCCCCTCACCGGGGAGCTGTTTTTT CASSVLAGPLTGELFF
TRBJ2-2 . . TRBV18 TGTGCCAGCTCACCACCGGCAGGGTCCGGGGAGCTGTTTTTT CASSPPAGSGELFF
TRBJ2-1 . . TRBV19 TGTGCCAGTAGTATACTTCGACTAGTGCCCAACAATGAGCAGTTCTTC CASSILRLVPNNEQFF
TRBJ2-4 . . TRBV2 TGTGCCAGCAGTGAAAGTAGCGCTGGAAACATTCAGTACTTC CASSESSAGNIQYF
TRBJ1-1 TRBD1 . TRBV18 TGTGCCAGCTCACCCACAGGGGGCACTGAAGCTTTCTTT CASSPTGGTEAFF
TRBJ2-1 TRBD1 . TRBV11-2 TGTGCCAGCAGCTTAGGACAGGGTCCCTACAATGAGCAGTTCTTC CASSLGQGPYNEQFF
TRBJ2-1 TRBD1 . TRBV13 TGTGCCAGCAGCTTACTGGGACAGGGCAATGAGCAGTTCTTC CASSLLGQGNEQFF
TRBJ2-2 . . TRBV5-1 TGCGCCAGCAAGGCGGCAGCCCTGAACACCGGGGAGCTGTTTTTT CASKAAALNTGELFF
TRBJ2-5 . few TRBV19 TGTGCCAGTAGTACCCCAGGGTACCAAGAGACCCAGTACTTC CASSTPGYQETQYF
TRBJ1-5 TRBD1 . TRBV2 TGTGCCAGCAGTGTGCAGGGGGCTTATCAGCCCCAGCATTTT CASSVQGAYQPQHF
TRBJ2-1 TRBD2 . TRBV5-4 TGTGCCAGCAGCTTGATCCGGACTAGCTCCTACAATGAGCAGTTCTTC CASSLIRTSSYNEQFF
TRBJ2-3 TRBD1 . TRBV9 TGTGCCAGCAGCTCGGGACAGGGGACAACGGATACGCAGTATTTT CASSSGQGTTDTQYF
TRBJ1-3 TRBD1 . TRBV4-2 TGTGCCAGCAGCTCGTCTGGACAGGGCTCTGGAAACACCATATATTTT CASSSSGQGSGNTIYF
TRBJ1-6 . . TRBV5-4 TGTGCCAGCAGCCGCGGGGTGGACGATTCACCCCTCCACTTT CASSRGVDDSPLHF
TRBJ1-3 TRBD1 . TRBV4-3 TGCGCCAGCAGCCAATCCTACAGGGGCTCTGGAAACACCATATATTTT CASSQSYRGSGNTIYF
TRBJ2-1 . . TRBV29-1 TGCAGCGTTGAGGGCGGATTTTTGGCCTACAATGAGCAGTTCTTC CSVEGGFLAYNEQFF
TRBJ1-5 TRBD1 . TRBV6-8 TGTGCCAGCAGCTTCGCCTTATCAGGGGGCAGGCAGCCCCAGCATTTT CASSFALSGGRQPQHF
TRBJ2-4 . . TRBV30 TGTGCCTGGACAAATGGGGGTAGGGTGTACTTC CAWTNGGRVYF
TRBJ2-3 . . TRBV19 TGTGCCAGTACCTCTCCGGGGGGCGGAGGCACAGATACGCAGTATTTT CASTSPGGGGTDTQYF
TRBJ2-5 . . TRBV9 TGTGCCAGCAGCGCCCAAACGGGGCTCAACCAAGAGACCCAGTACTTC CASSAQTGLNQETQYF